This T cell receptor (beta chain) emerged from a study of blood T cell repertoires in COVID-19. Study as a whole: COVID-19 samples from acute and convalescent phases originated in the United States, Italy and Spain.

Trimming removed 5 bases from V and 9 bases from J, with 13 bases in between. CDR1 and CDR2 (germline): MNHEY, SVGEGT. The CDR3 loop spans 12 amino acids. The repertoire was sequenced with immunoSEQ multiplex PCR; TCRdb's copy has only in-frame clones and lacks some. Among around 150,000 clones listed, around 80% were seen once. The sample taken for sequencing was peripheral blood. The TCR originated in a woman aged 50 to 60 in a cohort sampled during active or convalescent COVID-19. This rearrangement joins TRBV6-2 or TRBV6-3 to TRBJ1-1, with D unclear. For the CDR3, the DNA is TGTGCCAGCAGTGCACCTATGAGGAAAGCTTTCTTT. It translates to CASSAPMRKAFF.